This T cell receptor (beta chain) was identified in a study of blood T cell repertoires in COVID-19. Authors' data handling: Quantification of nucleated cells was approximated via reference gene primer amplification. This table comes from immunoSEQ multiplex PCR, and its TCRdb copy is limited to in-frame clones, with some not included. The D gene and trimming were derived from the DNA, and the V and J assignments and clone size from that table. The table shows some 100,000 clones, with approximately 93% occurring only once. The TCR comes from a man between 60 and 75 years old with acute or convalescent COVID-19. The material sequenced was peripheral blood.

For the CDR3, the DNA is TGCAGCGTTGATTCCCAGGGCTCAGAGACCCAGTACTTC. It codes for CSVDSQGSETQYF. This chain links TRBV29-1 with TRBJ2-5; a possible D gene is TRBD1 (5 bases). The CDR3 is 13 residues long. Trimming cost V 3 bases and J 4 bases, with 12 bases left between them. CDR1 and CDR2 (germline): SQVTM, ANQGSEA.